Following are 17 T cell receptor beta chains from one sample sequenced in a study of T cell changes during pregnancy in multiple sclerosis. Sequencing was performed with immunoSEQ multiplex PCR; in TCRdb, only in-frame clones are kept and a portion is missing. In the table there are 25,000 to 35,000 clones, more than 80% of which are singletons. The input for sequencing was CD8+ T cells from peripheral blood mononuclear cells, taken before pregnancy. These TCRs come from a female donor with multiple sclerosis, enrolled in a pregnancy study.

This clone was found a few times. V gene TRBV6-6 combines with J gene TRBJ2-3, with TRBD1 matching over 8 bases. CDR3 length: 16 residues. Germline V gene data show CDR1 as MNHNY and CDR2 as SVGAGI (reference sequence). With 3 bases clipped from V and 4 bases from J, the junction kept 9 bases outside the gene matches. The CDR3 region is CASSYSQGARADTQYF. DNA for the CDR3: TGTGCCAGCAGTTATTCCCAGGGGGCTCGGGCAGATACGCAGTATTTT.

V is TRBV9 and J is TRBJ2-5; 9 bases match TRBD1. Germline CDR1 and CDR2: SGDLS and YYNGEE. The CDR3 runs 15 residues. The J segment lost 2 bases and the V segment lost 4 bases, leaving 6 bases of the junction unmatched. The CDR3 bases are TGTGCCAGCAGCATCAGGACAGGGGATCAAGAGACCCAGTACTTC. Encoded protein: CASSIRTGDQETQYF.

This clone came up once. The chain employs TRBV5-6 and TRBJ1-2, with a weak D call TRBD1 (5 bases). CDR3 length: 13 residues. Per germline, CDR1 SGHDT and CDR2 YYEEEE. V was clipped by 4 bases and J by 2 bases, with 9 bases between them. This chain's CDR3 is CASSTDSNYGYTF. The CDR3 region has the DNA TGTGCCAGCAGCACCGACAGCAACTATGGCTACACCTTC. Looking up the rest from reference TRBV5-6 and TRBJ1-2 gives the full variable domain: DAGVTQSPTHLIKTRGQQVTLRCSPKSGHDTVSWYQQALGQGPQFIFQYYEEEERQRGNFPDRFSGHQFPNYSSELNVNALLLGDSALYLCASSTDSNYGYTFGSGTRLTVV.

CDR3 sequence: CASTPMSSGEQYF. The CDR3 DNA is TGTGCCAGCACCCCTATGAGCTCTGGCGAGCAGTACTTC. The chain joins TRBV7-9 to TRBJ2-7; no definite D call. CDR3 length equals 13 residues. Per the germline V gene, CDR1 is SEHNR and CDR2 is FQNEAQ (reference sequence). Trimming pared 7 bases from V and 6 bases from J, leaving 16 bases between. Full variable domain (remainder filled in from reference TRBV7-9 and TRBJ2-7): DTGVSQNPRHKITKRGQNVTFRCDPISEHNRLYWYRQTLGQGPEFLTYFQNEAQLEKSRLLSDRFSAERPKGSFSTLEIQRTEQGDSAMYLCASTPMSSGEQYFGPGTRLTVT.

V gene TRBV7-7 combines with J gene TRBJ2-2, with 10 bases identical to TRBD1. This CDR3 comprises 17 residues. J gave up 2 bases and V 4 bases, and 7 bases lay outside the gene matches. Germline CDR1 is SSHAT and CDR2 is FNYEAQ (reference sequence). In DNA form, the CDR3 reads TGTGCCAGCAGCTCAGGTTGGACAGGGGGAAACACCGGGGAGCTGTTTTTT. This encodes CASSSGWTGGNTGELFF. Full variable domain (rest looked up from reference TRBV7-7 and TRBJ2-2): GAGVSQSPRYKVTKRGQDVTLRCDPISSHATLYWYQQALGQGPEFLTYFNYEAQPDKSGLPSDRFSAERPEGSISTLTIQRTEQRDSAMYRCASSSGWTGGNTGELFFGEGSRLTVL.

This clone was observed a single time. This rearrangement joins TRBV27 to TRBJ1-2; tentative D call: TRBD1 (5 bases). The length of the CDR3 is 16 residues. The V end lost 5 bases, the J end lost 2 bases, and 18 bases lay between the germline ends. Germline V gene data show CDR1 as MNHEY and CDR2 as SMNVEV (reference sequence). The CDR3 coding sequence is TGTGCCAGCAGTCCCCTTATGACAGACCTCAACTATGGCTACACCTTC. Its protein product is CASSPLMTDLNYGYTF.

The CDR3 spells CAWSDGPSSYNEQFF. For the CDR3, the DNA is TGTGCCTGGAGTGATGGGCCGAGCTCCTACAATGAGCAGTTCTTC. This chain uses TRBV30 with TRBJ2-1; no clear D. The CDR3 runs 15 residues. The V gene lost 1 base and the J gene lost 0 bases, with 10 bases spanning the gap. Germline values: CDR1 GTSNPN, CDR2 SVGIG (reference sequence).

The chain links TRBV28 to TRBJ1-1, with a possible D match to TRBD1 (6 bases). V lost 4 bases and J lost 11, with 17 bases in between. Germline CDR1 reads MDHEN; CDR2 reads SYDVKM. The CDR3 has 13 residues. In nucleotides, the CDR3 is TGTGCCAGCAGTTCCATCGGGGGGCGGGAGGCTTTCTTT. Translated: CASSSIGGREAFF.

The chain has TRBV9 and TRBJ2-7; 8 bases are a match to TRBD1. V dropped 4 bases and J dropped 6; count of bases not matched to a gene: 9. CDR3 length: 14 residues. Per germline, CDR1 SGDLS and CDR2 YYNGEE. In DNA, the CDR3 is TGTGCCAGCAGCCTCAGGGGGCTGGGATCCGAGCAGTACTTC. Translating gives CASSLRGLGSEQYF. Looking up the rest from reference TRBV9 and TRBJ2-7 gives the full variable domain: DSGVTQTPKHLITATGQRVTLRCSPRSGDLSVYWYQQSLDQGLQFLIQYYNGEERAKGNILERFSAQQFPDLHSELNLSSLELGDSALYFCASSLRGLGSEQYFGPGTRLTVT.

The CDR3 here is CASTGTSGSYEQFF. In DNA, the CDR3 is TGTGCCAGCACCGGGACTAGCGGGAGCTATGAGCAGTTCTTC. The gene calls are TRBV7-9 and TRBJ2-1; 14 bases line up with TRBD2. The CDR3 runs to 14 residues. Germline V CDR1 and CDR2: SEHNR, FQNEAQ (reference sequence). Losses at the gene ends were 7 bases for V and 8 bases for J; bases not matched to a gene: 4.

The V gene is TRBV28, the J gene TRBJ2-7; the match to TRBD2 covers 10 bases. The trim removed 4 bases at V and 0 bases at J, leaving 6 bases unmatched. CDR1 MDHEN and CDR2 SYDVKM come from the germline V gene. The CDR3 spans 16 residues. CDR3 coding DNA: TGTGCCAGCAGTTCTATCGGGACTAGCGTCTCCTACGAGCAGTACTTC. Translated: CASSSIGTSVSYEQYF.

This chain links TRBV27 with TRBJ2-7; 11 nucleotides agree with TRBD1. V was pared by 2 bases and J by 0 bases, with 0 bases of the junction left unmatched. Germline V gene lookup returns CDR1 MNHEY and CDR2 SMNVEV (reference sequence). The CDR3 covers 15 residues. The CDR3 sequence is CASSLGTGGSYEQYF. In DNA, the CDR3 is TGTGCCAGCAGTTTAGGGACAGGGGGCTCCTACGAGCAGTACTTC.

This chain links TRBV5-1 with TRBJ2-5; no definite D call. This CDR3 is 12 amino acids long. CDR1 SGHRS and CDR2 YFSETQ come from the germline V gene. Trimming pared 2 bases from V and 5 bases from J, leaving 7 bases between. The CDR3 region has the DNA TGCGCCAGCAGCTTCCCTATGGAGACCCAGTACTTC. Its protein is CASSFPMETQYF.

CDR3 region: CASGVGGDQPQHF. CDR3 bases: TGTGCCAGCGGTGTAGGGGGCGATCAGCCCCAGCATTTT. The chain combines TRBV27 with TRBJ1-5; TRBD1 matches 7 bases. The CDR3 spans 13 residues. Germline CDR1 reads MNHEY; CDR2 reads SMNVEV (reference sequence). Unmatched junction bases numbered 6, after V lost 8 bases and J lost 5 bases.

This clone was counted a single time. The rearrangement links TRBV7-2 to TRBJ2-7, with 10 bases matching TRBD2. From germline, CDR1 is SGHTA and CDR2 FQGNSA. V shed 6 bases, J shed 0 bases, and the junction held 5 bases outside the gene matches. The CDR3 consists of 15 residues. This CDR3 is CASRLAGAPSYEQYF. The CDR3 DNA is TGTGCCAGCAGGCTAGCGGGGGCCCCCTCCTACGAGCAGTACTTC.

In this sample, this clone turned up a few times. This chain joins TRBV4-3 and TRBJ1-1; D uncertain. Germline-derived CDR1 and CDR2 are LGHNA and YSLEER. V dropped 1 base and J dropped 1 base, with 4 bases sitting between them. The CDR3 is made up of 13 amino acids. As DNA, the CDR3 is TGCGCCAGCAGCCAAGTACAGAACACTGAAGCTTTCTTT. It is translated as CASSQVQNTEAFF.

On this clone: A read error may account for a junction end that differs from germline. The genes are TRBV29-1 and TRBJ2-1; 8 nucleotides align to TRBD1. This CDR3 is built from 17 residues. Germline CDR1 reads SQVTM; CDR2 reads ANQGSEA. The CDR3 DNA follows: TGCAGCGTAGAAGAGGACCAACAGGGGGAATTCCACAATGAGCAGTTCTTC. Amino acids: CSVEEDQQGEFHNEQFF.